This T cell receptor (beta chain) was recorded in a study of immune evolution from preneoplasia to lung adenocarcinoma (dated by TCRdb to the early 2020s). In terms of the full investigation: HLA loss of heterozygosity was seen in roughly 6.6%, 14% and 36% of AIS, MIA and ADC lesions, and in no AAH lesions. A total of some 53 patients contributed TCR sequencing data. Sample size was determined by specimen availability and not by a prior power calculation. The immune data were integrated with whole exome sequencing and methylation data from the same cohort of nodules. In total, the cohort included 50 to 60 patients with pulmonary nodules, all of whom underwent surgical resection. POLYSOLVER was used to infer class I HLA alleles from exome data, and LOHHLA was used to detect allele-specific HLA loss. The study reported that fewer than 130 samples were used for TCR sequencing. Resected precursor lesions (AAH, AIS, MIA) and invasive adenocarcinomas were compared with paired morphologically normal lung tissue. The study combined immune gene expression, TCR sequencing and multiplex immunofluorescence to profile immune contexture across lung adenocarcinoma precursors and invasive adenocarcinoma. Overall study outcomes, separate from this receptor: All patients were from Japan and China, so applicability to Western populations was uncertain. Top T cell clone frequencies were highest in normal lung and appeared to decrease progressively from AAH through AIS, MIA and invasive adenocarcinoma. KRAS-mutant nodules showed the highest T cell clonality compared with EGFR-mutant or double wild-type lesions. The findings reflected association rather than direct causation, and larger cohorts with long-term follow-up and longitudinal biopsies were considered necessary. Normal lung showed the highest clonality, whereas later-stage lesions appeared to have higher T cell density and diversity but lower clonality.

On this clone: No cognate antigen has been identified for it. The sample holds no much larger clone one base away, and base qualities are not on file.

For CDR1 and CDR2, the germline V gene lists SGHDT and YYEEEE. V loses 2 bases at its end and J loses 0 bases; junction bases beyond the gene matches: 7. The CDR3, cysteine through phenylalanine, is 16 amino acids long. Of the read, only the CDR3 DNA is kept; its 48 bases are in frame from base 1. Resection was performed on patients in Japan or China between the mid-2010s and the late 2010s. Two lung cancer pathologists independently reviewed H&E slides to confirm the histologic diagnosis of every case. For nucleic acid extraction, premalignant or tumor cells were enriched by macro-dissection following pathologic assessment. The AllPrep DNA/RNA FFPE Kit was used to isolate DNA from FFPE tissue. Using the immunoSEQ hsTCRbeta Kit, TCR beta CDR3 regions were sequenced from DNA. The original methods were these. TCR sequencing data were analysed with the ImmunoSEQ Analyzer. T cell clonality was defined as 1 minus Pielou's evenness computed on productive rearrangements. To measure T cell diversity, the inverse Simpson index was applied to productive templates. T cell density was defined as TCR beta template counts normalized to usable DNA, with usable DNA estimated by amplification and sequencing of housekeeping genes. Two-sided Kruskal-Wallis tests were used to compare TCR metrics between histologic stages. The immuneACCESS repertoire file appears here via TCRdb, limited to in-frame rearrangements. These files lack a portion of the clones; in checked studies, under half of the deficit traces to unresolved V genes, and the cause of the others is not known. V, J and clone size are those of that table, while D and trimming were read from the DNA. This sample gives 39,000 or so clones in total; roughly 80% of them show up just once. The top ten hold around 4.6% of the sample.

Source material: FFPE invasive lung adenocarcinoma tissue. According to the study, the label for this sample's cell subset or site signals: frankly invasive lung adenocarcinoma (ADC). The chain is encoded by TRBV5-6 joined to TRBJ2-7; 8 bases in between match TRBD1. The receptor was derived from a person between 55 and 69 years old with lung adenocarcinoma. The DNA reads as follows: TGTGCCAGCAGCTTCTTGGACAGGGCTCGCTCCTACGAGCAGTACTTC. It is translated as CASSFLDRARSYEQYF.